This is a list of T cell receptor beta chains from one sample in a study of Graves' ophthalmopathy and Graves' hyperthyroidism. TCRdb re-called the multiplex PCR reads with MiXCR, one entry per CDR3 protein. The sample holds some 750,000 distinct CDR3 sequences, approximately 40% seen once. Sequenced: peripheral blood. The receptor set was obtained from an adult man with Graves' ophthalmopathy. The CDR3 runs from the conserved cysteine through the conserved F or W. D genes are given only for firm matches. Some rows have no size entry. The others give once, few or many, or a class for an expanded clone.

TRBV20-1	.	.	TRBJ1-2	CSARERRGFVGGYTF	TGCAGTGCTAGAGAAAGGAGGGGATTCGTCGGTGGCTACACCTTC
TRBV15	many	.	TRBJ2-5	CATSRDRTIETQYF	TGTGCCACCAGCAGAGATAGAACAATAGAGACCCAGTACTTC
TRBV10-3	.	.	TRBJ1-4	CAISDREKLFF	TGTGCCATCAGTGACCGTGAAAAACTGTTTTTT
TRBV20-1	.	.	TRBJ2-2	CSAFPRTGRDTGELFF	TGCAGTGCTTTCCCAAGGACAGGGAGGGACACCGGGGAGCTGTTTTTT
TRBV7-9	few	.	TRBJ2-5	CASSLALSQETQYF	TGTGCCAGCAGCTTAGCGCTAAGCCAAGAGACCCAGTACTTC
TRBV6-5	.	.	TRBJ1-5	CASSSGAYSNQPQHF	TGTGCCAGCAGTTCTGGGGCATACAGCAATCAGCCCCAGCATTTT
TRBV14	many	.	TRBJ1-6	CASSQGSSYNSPLHF	TGTGCCAGCTCCCAGGGGAGCTCCTATAATTCACCCCTCCACTTT
TRBV10-3	many	TRBD2	TRBJ2-7	CAISEGTSARKGQYF	TGTGCCATCAGCGAGGGGACTAGCGCTCGGAAGGGGCAGTACTTC
TRBV6-5	.	.	TRBJ1-2	CASRPTASNYGYTF	TGCGCCAGCAGGCCGACAGCCTCTAACTATGGCTACACCTTC
TRBV7-2	few	.	TRBJ1-2	CASSLGGGGLRGYTF	TGTGCCAGCAGCTTGGGGGGTGGGGGGCTGCGTGGCTACACCTTC
TRBV2	.	.	TRBJ1-5	CAISYLGEERNQPQHF	TGTGCCATCAGTTACCTGGGAGAGGAGCGGAATCAGCCCCAGCATTTT